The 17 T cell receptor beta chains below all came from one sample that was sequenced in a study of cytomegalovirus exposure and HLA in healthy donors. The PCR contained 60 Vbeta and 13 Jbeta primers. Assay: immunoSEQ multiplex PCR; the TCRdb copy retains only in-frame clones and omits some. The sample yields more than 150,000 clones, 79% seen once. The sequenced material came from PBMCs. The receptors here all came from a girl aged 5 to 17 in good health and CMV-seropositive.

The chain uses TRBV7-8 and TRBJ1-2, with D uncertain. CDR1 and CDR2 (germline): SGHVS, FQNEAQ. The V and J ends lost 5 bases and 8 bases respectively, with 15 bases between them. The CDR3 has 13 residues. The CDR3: CASSPLPGSGYTF. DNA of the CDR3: TGTGCCAGCAGCCCCCTGCCCGGGTCCGGCTACACCTTC.

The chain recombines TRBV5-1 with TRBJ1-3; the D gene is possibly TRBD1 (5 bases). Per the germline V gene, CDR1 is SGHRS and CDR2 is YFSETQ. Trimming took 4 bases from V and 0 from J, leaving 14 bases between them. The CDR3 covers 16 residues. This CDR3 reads CASSDPTAYSGNTIYF. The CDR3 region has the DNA TGCGCCAGCAGCGACCCGACAGCGTACTCTGGAAACACCATATATTTT. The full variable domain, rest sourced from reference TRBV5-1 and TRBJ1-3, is KAGVTQTPRYLIKTRGQQVTLSCSPISGHRSVSWYQQTPGQGLQFLFEYFSETQRNKGNFPGRFSGRQFSNSRSEMNVSTLELGDSALYLCASSDPTAYSGNTIYFGEGSWLTVV.

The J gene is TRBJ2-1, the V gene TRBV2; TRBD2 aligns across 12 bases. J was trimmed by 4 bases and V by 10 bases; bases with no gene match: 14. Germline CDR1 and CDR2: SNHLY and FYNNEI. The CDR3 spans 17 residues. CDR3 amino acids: CATLRETSGGGYNEQFF. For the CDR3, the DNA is TGTGCCACCCTTAGGGAGACTAGCGGGGGAGGATACAATGAGCAGTTCTTC. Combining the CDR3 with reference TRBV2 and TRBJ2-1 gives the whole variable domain EPEVTQTPSHQVTQMGQEVILRCVPISNHLYFYWYRQILGQKVEFLVSFYNNEISEKSEIFDDQFSVERPDGSNFTLKIRSTKLEDSAMYFCATLRETSGGGYNEQFFGPGTRLTVL.

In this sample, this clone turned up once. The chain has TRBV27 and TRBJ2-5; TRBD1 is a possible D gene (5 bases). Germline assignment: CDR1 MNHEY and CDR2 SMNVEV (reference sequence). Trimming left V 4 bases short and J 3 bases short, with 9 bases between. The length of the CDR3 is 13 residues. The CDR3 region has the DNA TGTGCCAGCAGTTCACGACAGAAAGAGACCCAGTACTTC. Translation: CASSSRQKETQYF.

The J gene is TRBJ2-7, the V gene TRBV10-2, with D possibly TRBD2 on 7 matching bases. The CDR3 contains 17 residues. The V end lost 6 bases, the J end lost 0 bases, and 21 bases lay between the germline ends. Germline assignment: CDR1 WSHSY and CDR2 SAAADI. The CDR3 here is CASRGGSGGFRSYEQYF. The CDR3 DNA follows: TGCGCCAGCAGGGGGGGCTCGGGGGGTTTCCGCTCCTACGAGCAGTACTTC.

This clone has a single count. The CDR3 DNA reads as TGTGCCAGCAGCCGTGACAGGGTGAACACTGAAGCTTTCTTT. This translates into CASSRDRVNTEAFF. The chain carries TRBV5-6 and TRBJ1-1; 7 positions match TRBD1. Per germline, CDR1 SGHDT and CDR2 YYEEEE. The CDR3 covers 14 residues. The V gene end was trimmed by 4 bases and the J gene end by 0 bases; junction bases not matched to a gene: 3. The full variable domain, in which reference TRBV5-6 and TRBJ1-1 provide the parts outside the CDR3, is DAGVTQSPTHLIKTRGQQVTLRCSPKSGHDTVSWYQQALGQGPQFIFQYYEEEERQRGNFPDRFSGHQFPNYSSELNVNALLLGDSALYLCASSRDRVNTEAFFGQGTRLTVV.

The CDR3 sequence is CASSRSGESYNEQFF. The CDR3 nucleotides read TGTGCCAGCAGTCGCAGCGGGGAATCCTACAATGAGCAGTTCTTC. The V gene is TRBV6-5, the J gene TRBJ2-1; 7 bases map to TRBD2. Trimming removed 5 bases from V and 1 base from J; junction bases left unmatched: 5. The CDR3 is made up of 15 amino acids. Germline values: CDR1 MNHEY, CDR2 SVGAGI.

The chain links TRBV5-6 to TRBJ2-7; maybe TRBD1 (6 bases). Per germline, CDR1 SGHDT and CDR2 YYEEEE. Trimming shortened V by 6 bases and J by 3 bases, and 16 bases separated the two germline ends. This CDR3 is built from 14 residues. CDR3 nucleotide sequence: TGTGCCAGCACCAAGTCGAGGGACATCTACGAGCAGTACTTC. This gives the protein CASTKSRDIYEQYF.

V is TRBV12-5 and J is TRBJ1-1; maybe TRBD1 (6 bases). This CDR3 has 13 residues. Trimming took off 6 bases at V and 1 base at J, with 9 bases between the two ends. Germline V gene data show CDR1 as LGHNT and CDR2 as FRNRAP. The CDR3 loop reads CASGQQGNTEAFF. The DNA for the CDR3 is TGTGCTAGTGGCCAACAGGGGAACACTGAAGCTTTCTTT.

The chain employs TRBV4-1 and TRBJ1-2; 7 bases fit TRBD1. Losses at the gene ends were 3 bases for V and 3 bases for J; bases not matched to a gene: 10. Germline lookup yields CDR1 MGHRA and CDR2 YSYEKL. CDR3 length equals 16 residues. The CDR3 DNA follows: TGCGCCAGCAGCCAGCCCCGACAGGGCATAGACTATGGCTACACCTTC. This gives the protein CASSQPRQGIDYGYTF.

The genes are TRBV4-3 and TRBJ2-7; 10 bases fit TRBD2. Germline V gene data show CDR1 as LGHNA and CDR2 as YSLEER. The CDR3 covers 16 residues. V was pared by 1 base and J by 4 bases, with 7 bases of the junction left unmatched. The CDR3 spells CASSQGFGLAEYEQYF. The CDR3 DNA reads TGCGCCAGCAGCCAAGGGTTCGGACTAGCGGAATACGAGCAGTACTTC.

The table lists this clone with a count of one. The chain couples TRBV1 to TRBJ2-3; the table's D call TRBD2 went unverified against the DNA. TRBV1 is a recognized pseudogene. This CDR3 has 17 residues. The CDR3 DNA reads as TGCACCAGCAGCCAACGACTAGCGGGGGGCGTCACAGATACGCAGTATTTT. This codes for CTSSQRLAGGVTDTQYF.

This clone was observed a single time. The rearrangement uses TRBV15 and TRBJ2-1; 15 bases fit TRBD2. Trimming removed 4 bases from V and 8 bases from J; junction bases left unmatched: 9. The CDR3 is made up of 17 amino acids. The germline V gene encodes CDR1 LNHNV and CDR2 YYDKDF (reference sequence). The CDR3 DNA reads TGTGCCACCAGCACTTGGACTAGCGGGGGGGCGGGCGATGAGCAGTTCTTC. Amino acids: CATSTWTSGGAGDEQFF. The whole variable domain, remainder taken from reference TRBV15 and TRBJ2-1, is DAMVIQNPRYQVTQFGKPVTLSCSQTLNHNVMYWYQQKSSQAPKLLFHYYDKDFNNEADTPDNFQSRRPNTSFCFLDIRSPGLGDTAMYLCATSTWTSGGAGDEQFFGPGTRLTVL.

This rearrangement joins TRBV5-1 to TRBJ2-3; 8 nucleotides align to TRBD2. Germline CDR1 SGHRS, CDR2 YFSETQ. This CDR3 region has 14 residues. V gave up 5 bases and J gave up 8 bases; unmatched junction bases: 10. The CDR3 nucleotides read TGCGCCAGCAGACGGGAGGGCCCCGGAGGTACGCAGTATTTT. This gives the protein CASRREGPGGTQYF.

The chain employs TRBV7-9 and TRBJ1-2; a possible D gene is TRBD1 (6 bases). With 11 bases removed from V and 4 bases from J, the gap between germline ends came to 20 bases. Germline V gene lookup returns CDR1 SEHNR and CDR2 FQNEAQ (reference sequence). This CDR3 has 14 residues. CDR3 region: CAGQEAGAFYGYTF. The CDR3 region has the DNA TGTGCCGGTCAGGAGGCGGGGGCCTTCTATGGCTACACCTTC.

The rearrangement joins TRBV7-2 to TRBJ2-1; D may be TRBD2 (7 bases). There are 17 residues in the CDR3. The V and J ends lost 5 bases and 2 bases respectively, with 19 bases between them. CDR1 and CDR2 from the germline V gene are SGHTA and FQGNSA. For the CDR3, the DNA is TGTGCCAGCAGCCCTAGGGGATGGGGGGGCCCCTACAATGAGCAGTTCTTC. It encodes CASSPRGWGGPYNEQFF. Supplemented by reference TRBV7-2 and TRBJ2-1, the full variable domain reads GAGVSQSPSNKVTEKGKDVELRCDPISGHTALYWYRQSLGQGLEFLIYFQGNSAPDKSGLPSDRFSAERTGGSVSTLTIQRTQQEDSAVYLCASSPRGWGGPYNEQFFGPGTRLTVL.

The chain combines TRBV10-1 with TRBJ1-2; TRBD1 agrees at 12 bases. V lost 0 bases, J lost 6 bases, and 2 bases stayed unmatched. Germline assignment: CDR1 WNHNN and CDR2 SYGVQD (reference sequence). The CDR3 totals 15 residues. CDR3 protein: CASSESGTGGDGYTF. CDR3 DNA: TGCGCCAGCAGTGAGTCGGGGACAGGGGGCGATGGCTACACCTTC.